These 14 T cell receptor beta chains originate from one sample sequenced in a study of vaccination and CD4 T cells after COVID-19. Sequencing of the DNA from cultured CD4+ T cells was carried out with the Oncomine TCR Beta short-read assay. A single record per CDR3 protein comes from TCRdb applying MiXCR to the PCR reads. The profile shows fewer than 25,000 distinct CDR3 sequences, about two fifths of them singletons. Sample treatment: roughly 10-day PBMC culture with coronavirus spike peptide pools or control peptides (ViraFEST assay). No cognate antigen is known for these TCRs. Sequencing used cultured CD4+ T cells from blood. Receptors were obtained from a human donor with COVID-19.

The CDR3 DNA sequence: TGCGCCAGCAGCGGGGGGATAGGAGCCAGCACAGATACGCAGTATTTT. This encodes CASSGGIGASTDTQYF. The rearrangement joins TRBV5-1 to TRBJ2-3; TRBD2 might be the D (6 bases). The CDR3 consists of 16 residues. V shed 4 bases and J shed 0 bases, with 15 bases lying between them. Germline CDR1 is SGHRS and CDR2 is YFSETQ.

The gene calls are TRBV7-9 and TRBJ1-2; D uncertain. Germline V gene lookup returns CDR1 SEHNR and CDR2 FQNEAQ (reference sequence). V was clipped by 5 bases and J by 7 bases, with 17 bases between them. CDR3 length: 14 amino acids. The CDR3: CASSPGTAAGGYTF. CDR3 DNA: TGTGCCAGCAGCCCGGGAACAGCCGCGGGTGGCTACACCTTC.

The chain carries TRBV6-1 and TRBJ1-5, with 8 bases lining up with TRBD1. This CDR3 region has 17 residues. Germline loops: CDR1 MNHNS, CDR2 SASEGT. The V gene end was trimmed by 5 bases and the J gene end by 6 bases; junction bases not matched to a gene: 15. The CDR3 nucleotides are TGTGCCAGCAGTACCAATGGACAGGGAGGATCACGTCAGCCCCAGCATTTT. It translates to CASSTNGQGGSRQPQHF.

The chain has TRBV6-1 and TRBJ2-2, with 8 bases that match TRBD1. The CDR3 is 14 amino acids. After removal of 6 bases from V and 4 bases from J, the junction contained 4 bases not matched to a gene. Germline V gene lookup returns CDR1 MNHNS and CDR2 SASEGT. CDR3 sequence: CASRRGQGTGELFF. In nucleotides, the CDR3 is TGTGCCAGCAGACGCGGACAGGGCACCGGGGAGCTGTTTTTT.

The V and J genes are TRBV5-4 and TRBJ2-5; D may correspond to TRBD1 or TRBD2 (11 bases each). Per germline, CDR1 SGHNT and CDR2 YYREEE (reference sequence). V was pared by 6 bases and J by 4 bases, with 28 bases between. The CDR3 contains 18 residues. CDR3 residues: CASKEDRGRLAGRETQYF. As DNA, the CDR3 is TGTGCCAGCAAGGAGGACAGGGGGCGACTAGCGGGGCGAGAGACCCAGTACTTC.

The chain employs TRBV19 and TRBJ1-1; no reliable D call. CDR3 size: 13 residues. V was pared by 5 bases and J by 6 bases, with 13 bases between. CDR1 and CDR2 (germline): LNHDA, SQIVND (reference sequence). Here the CDR3 DNA reads TGTGCCAGTAGTCATTCTTCGGCGTCTGAAGCTTTCTTT. This gives the protein CASSHSSASEAFF. The variable domain in full, with the rest retrieved from reference TRBV19 and TRBJ1-1, is DGGITQSPKYLFRKEGQNVTLSCEQNLNHDAMYWYRQDPGQGLRLIYYSQIVNDFQKGDIAEGYSVSREKKESFPLTVTSAQKNPTAFYLCASSHSSASEAFFGQGTRLTVV.

The rearrangement links TRBV6-1 to TRBJ2-5; 8 bases map to TRBD1. CDR3 length equals 14 residues. Germline lookup yields CDR1 MNHNS and CDR2 SASEGT. Losses at the gene ends were 10 bases for V and 5 bases for J; bases not matched to a gene: 12. CDR3 sequence (DNA): TGTGCCAACACAATTCTCAGGGGGCGGGAGACCCAGTACTTC. Translation gives CANTILRGRETQYF.

The CDR3 DNA follows: TGTGCCAGCAGAACATTAGCGGGACAGAACAACTACGAGCAGTACTTC. Its protein product is CASRTLAGQNNYEQYF. V usage is TRBV6-1 and J usage is TRBJ2-7; TRBD2 is a possible D gene (8 bases). Germline assignment: CDR1 MNHNS and CDR2 SASEGT. The germline V and J ends were trimmed by 6 bases and 3 bases, with 21 bases remaining between them. This CDR3 has 16 residues.

This clonotype was observed a handful of times. J is TRBJ1-5 and V is TRBV7-2; D is unresolved. CDR1 and CDR2 (germline): SGHTA, FQGNSA. This CDR3 is 12 amino acids long. V shed 7 bases and J shed 0 bases, with 4 bases lying between them. CDR3 amino acids: CASTDSNQPQHF. In nucleotides, the CDR3 is TGTGCCAGCACGGATAGCAATCAGCCCCAGCATTTT. The variable domain in full, with the rest retrieved from reference TRBV7-2 and TRBJ1-5, is GAGVSQSPSNKVTEKGKDVELRCDPISGHTALYWYRQSLGQGLEFLIYFQGNSAPDKSGLPSDRFSAERTGGSVSTLTIQRTQQEDSAVYLCASTDSNQPQHFGDGTRLSIL.

Only a few counts were recorded for this clonotype. The chain links TRBV6-1 to TRBJ1-1; D gene uncertain. This CDR3 has 13 residues. Trimming pared 7 bases from V and 1 base from J, leaving 10 bases between. Germline-derived CDR1 and CDR2 are MNHNS and SASEGT. The CDR3 DNA sequence: TGTGCCAGCAAGGAAAACACGAACACTGAAGCTTTCTTT. Translated, it gives CASKENTNTEAFF.

This chain connects TRBV19 to TRBJ1-1; weak D call: TRBD1 (5 bases). This CDR3 has 15 amino acids. Trimming removed 0 bases from V and 2 bases from J, with 10 bases in between. Germline V gives CDR1 LNHDA, CDR2 SQIVND (reference sequence). The CDR3 region is CASSIEPGRNTEAFF. The CDR3, as DNA: TGTGCCAGTAGTATAGAACCAGGGCGAAACACTGAAGCTTTCTTT.

The chain uses TRBV20-1 and TRBJ2-3; 8 positions agree with TRBD1. This CDR3 has 15 amino acids. Germline values: CDR1 DFQATT, CDR2 SNEGSKA (reference sequence). V was pared by 6 bases and J by 5 bases, with 13 bases of the junction left unmatched. CDR3 sequence (DNA): TGCAGTGCCTCGTGGGGGCAGGGGGCCGTAGATACGCAGTATTTT. Translated: CSASWGQGAVDTQYF.

The rearrangement uses TRBV7-9 and TRBJ2-3, with 8 positions matching TRBD2. J was trimmed by 4 bases and V by 5 bases; bases with no gene match: 8. This CDR3 comprises 15 residues. Germline values: CDR1 SEHNR, CDR2 FQNEAQ (reference sequence). The CDR3 DNA reads as TGTGCCAGCAGCAGGAGCGGGGGTGGGGCAGATACGCAGTATTTT. Translation gives CASSRSGGGADTQYF.

The chain employs TRBV5-1 and TRBJ1-1; a possible D gene is TRBD1 (5 bases). V was cut by 0 bases and J by 2 bases, with 8 bases left in between. Germline-derived CDR1 and CDR2 are SGHRS and YFSETQ. CDR3 length: 14 amino acids. DNA of the CDR3: TGCGCCAGCAGCTTGGATGGGGGTAACACTGAAGCTTTCTTT. Translating gives CASSLDGGNTEAFF.